Following are 27 T cell receptor beta chains from one sample sequenced in a study of beta chain features in type 1 diabetes. Every isolated RNA sample was fully reverse transcribed, so sequencing captured expressed TCRB transcripts. The table came from immunoSEQ multiplex PCR; TCRdb's copy has only in-frame clones and leaves some out. The sample consists of approximately 140,000 clones, 6.9% of them appearing once. The specimen sequenced was central memory CD4+ T cells from blood. The receptor set was obtained from a woman in her twenties or thirties in good health.

In its sample, this clone was seen a few times. The chain employs TRBV11-3 and TRBJ2-3; unclear D gene. This CDR3 has 14 amino acids. Deletions cut 0 bases from V and 2 bases from J, with 6 bases between. Germline V lookup: CDR1 SGHNT, CDR2 YENEEA. CDR3 in DNA: TGTGCCAGCAGCTTAGAACAGAACACAGATACGCAGTATTTT. It yields the protein CASSLEQNTDTQYF.

The chain employs TRBV18 and TRBJ2-3; D perhaps matches TRBD2 (5 bases). The germline V gene encodes CDR1 KGHSH and CDR2 LQKENI. The CDR3 is made up of 15 amino acids. The V gene lost 3 bases and the J gene lost 6 bases, with 16 bases spanning the gap. In nucleotides, the CDR3 is TGTGCCAGCTCACCGGCGAGGGCGGAGTCGGATACGCAGTATTTT. As protein: CASSPARAESDTQYF.

This clone appeared many times. The V gene is TRBV30, the J gene TRBJ2-7, with 9 bases matching TRBD2. Germline lookup yields CDR1 GTSNPN and CDR2 SVGIG (reference sequence). This CDR3 contains 14 residues. Losses at the gene ends were 3 bases for V and 7 bases for J; bases not matched to a gene: 10. This chain's CDR3 is CAWRKSGRPGEQYF. CDR3 bases: TGTGCCTGGAGAAAAAGCGGGAGGCCGGGTGAGCAGTACTTC.

This chain joins TRBV28 and TRBJ2-5; TRBD1 matches at 9 bases. This CDR3 comprises 15 residues. J gave up 5 bases and V 1 base, and 5 bases lay outside the gene matches. CDR1 is MDHEN and CDR2 is SYDVKM in the germline V gene. The CDR3 is CASSLSGTGKETQYF. CDR3 nucleotides: TGTGCCAGCAGTTTATCCGGGACAGGGAAGGAGACCCAGTACTTC.

This chain uses TRBV19 with TRBJ2-5, with D unresolved. This CDR3 spans 14 amino acids. CDR1 LNHDA and CDR2 SQIVND come from the germline V gene (reference sequence). The V end was cut by 4 bases, the J end by 4 bases, with 13 bases between. CDR3 sequence (DNA): TGTGCCAGTAGTAAAGATCTTCTAAGAGAGACCCAGTACTTC. This translates into CASSKDLLRETQYF. Supplemented by reference TRBV19 and TRBJ2-5, the full variable domain reads DGGITQSPKYLFRKEGQNVTLSCEQNLNHDAMYWYRQDPGQGLRLIYYSQIVNDFQKGDIAEGYSVSREKKESFPLTVTSAQKNPTAFYLCASSKDLLRETQYFGPGTRLLVL.

This clone was recorded many times. V usage is TRBV30 and J usage is TRBJ1-5, with 7 positions matching TRBD1. Germline V gene sequence: CDR1 GTSNPN, CDR2 SVGIG (reference sequence). J lost 4 bases, V lost 0 bases, and 6 bases had no gene match. The CDR3 sequence is 15 residues long. Here the CDR3 DNA reads TGTGCCTGGAGTGTAGTGGGCAGGGGGAATCAGCCCCAGCATTTT. It translates to CAWSVVGRGNQPQHF.

The V call is TRBV19, the J call TRBJ1-1, with D perhaps TRBD1 (6 bases). CDR1 is LNHDA and CDR2 is SQIVND in the germline V gene (reference sequence). The CDR3 consists of 15 residues. The germline V and J ends were trimmed by 3 bases and 0 bases, with 11 bases remaining between them. CDR3 coding DNA: TGTGCCAGTAGTATCTCCGGGACAATGAACACTGAAGCTTTCTTT. Translating gives CASSISGTMNTEAFF.

This clone was seen a handful of times. The gene calls are TRBV18 and TRBJ2-5; 7 bases are a match to TRBD1. This CDR3 has 13 residues. Trimming removed 4 bases from V and 3 bases from J; junction bases left unmatched: 2. The germline V gene encodes CDR1 KGHSH and CDR2 LQKENI. Written as DNA, the CDR3 is TGTGCCAGCTCACAGGGGGCGGAAGAGACCCAGTACTTC. Translation: CASSQGAEETQYF.

This clone came up a few times. The CDR3 DNA sequence: TGTGCCAGCAGCTTGGGCTGGACTAGCACAGATACGCAGTATTTT. This codes for CASSLGWTSTDTQYF. The gene calls are TRBV5-4 and TRBJ2-3; tentative D call: TRBD2 (5 bases). The CDR3 runs 15 residues. Trimming took off 0 bases at V and 0 bases at J, with 8 bases between the two ends. Germline V lookup: CDR1 SGHNT, CDR2 YYREEE (reference sequence).

The rearrangement links TRBV19 to TRBJ2-6; 8 bases are a match to TRBD1. Germline V gene sequence: CDR1 LNHDA, CDR2 SQIVND (reference sequence). V lost 4 bases, J lost 0 bases, and 11 bases stayed unmatched. This CDR3 spans 19 amino acids. The chain's CDR3 is CASSNDRGWMNSGANVLTF. The CDR3 nucleotides read TGTGCCAGTAGTAACGACAGGGGTTGGATGAACTCTGGGGCCAACGTCCTGACTTTC.

This clone has only a few counts. The chain uses TRBV19 and TRBJ1-2; TRBD1 aligns across 8 bases. Germline trimming cut 2 bases from V and 0 bases from J; bases unmatched to any gene: 5. The CDR3 consists of 16 residues. Per germline, CDR1 LNHDA and CDR2 SQIVND (reference sequence). The CDR3 DNA reads TGTGCCAGTAGTATATCCCGGGACAGGACTAACTATGGCTACACCTTC. This gives the protein CASSISRDRTNYGYTF.

The V call is TRBV30, the J call TRBJ2-1; TRBD2 aligns across 8 bases. J lost 3 bases, V lost 4 bases, and 5 bases had no gene match. Per germline, CDR1 GTSNPN and CDR2 SVGIG (reference sequence). This CDR3 has 14 amino acids. The CDR3 nucleotides are TGTGCCTGGATCGCGGGAGGCTACTACAATGAGCAGTTCTTC. Translation gives CAWIAGGYYNEQFF.

This clone was detected only a few times. V gene TRBV7-3 combines with J gene TRBJ1-5; the D gene is possibly TRBD1 (6 bases). Germline V gives CDR1 SGHTA, CDR2 FQGTGA. V was shortened by 3 bases and J by 6 bases, with 9 bases between the two germline ends. This CDR3 has 13 amino acids. CDR3 loop: CASSFGGRQPQHF. DNA of the CDR3: TGTGCCAGCAGCTTCGGGGGGCGTCAGCCCCAGCATTTT.

This clone has just a few counts. The V gene is TRBV4-1, the J gene TRBJ2-1; possible D gene TRBD2, 6 bases. The CDR3 runs to 16 residues. The germline V and J ends were trimmed by 7 bases and 0 bases, with 16 bases remaining between them. Germline lookup yields CDR1 MGHRA and CDR2 YSYEKL. The CDR3 DNA sequence: TGCGCCAGCACTTTGTGGGCGGGGAGCTCCTACAATGAGCAGTTCTTC. This translates into CASTLWAGSSYNEQFF.

In regard to this clone: This sample also contains other DNA sequences that code for the same CDR3. The chain carries TRBV6-5 and TRBJ1-2, with TRBD1 matching over 7 bases. Trimming cost V 2 bases and J 4 bases; bases outside gene matches: 4. Germline V gene data show CDR1 as MNHEY and CDR2 as SVGAGI. This CDR3 has 14 amino acids. The CDR3 DNA reads as TGTGCCAGCAGTTACAACCGGGACAGCTATGGCTACACCTTC. Translation: CASSYNRDSYGYTF.

This clone was seen more than once but under ten times. The chain recombines TRBV5-1 with TRBJ1-4, with D hard to call. V was cut by 4 bases and J by 6 bases, with 13 bases left in between. CDR3 length: 14 residues. Germline CDR1 SGHRS, CDR2 YFSETQ. The CDR3: CASSPGGLDEKLFF. CDR3 in DNA: TGCGCCAGCAGCCCTGGTGGGCTGGATGAAAAACTGTTTTTT.

Only a few counts were recorded for this clone. The chain combines TRBV19 with TRBJ1-5; TRBD1 matches at 7 bases. Germline lookup yields CDR1 LNHDA and CDR2 SQIVND (reference sequence). This CDR3 has 16 amino acids. The V segment lost 6 bases and the J segment 6 bases; nucleotides outside the gene matches: 14. The CDR3 DNA sequence: TGTGCCAGTAGCAAACGGGCCGGGACAGCAGGTCAGCCCCAGCATTTT. This codes for CASSKRAGTAGQPQHF. The variable domain in full, completed from reference TRBV19 and TRBJ1-5, reads DGGITQSPKYLFRKEGQNVTLSCEQNLNHDAMYWYRQDPGQGLRLIYYSQIVNDFQKGDIAEGYSVSREKKESFPLTVTSAQKNPTAFYLCASSKRAGTAGQPQHFGDGTRLSIL.

In nucleotides, the CDR3 is TGCGCCAGCAGCCAGGGTGTGACTGATAGCAATCAGCCCCAGCATTTT. The encoded protein is CASSQGVTDSNQPQHF. The chain has TRBV4-1 and TRBJ1-5; D is unclear. Germline CDR1 MGHRA, CDR2 YSYEKL. The CDR3 consists of 16 residues. V shed 3 bases and J shed 0 bases, with 12 bases lying between them.

This clone was picked up a small number of times. The chain is built from TRBV7-6 and TRBJ1-1, with D unresolved. Germline V gene data show CDR1 as SGHVS and CDR2 as FNYEAQ. Trimming pared 3 bases from V and 4 bases from J, leaving 9 bases between. The CDR3 loop spans 13 amino acids. The CDR3 nucleotides read TGTGCCAGCAGCTTCGGGGAGGGCACTGAAGCTTTCTTT. Its translation is CASSFGEGTEAFF.

CDR3 in amino acids: CASSFGQGSEQYF. Written as DNA, the CDR3 is TGTGCCAGCAGCTTCGGGCAGGGAAGTGAGCAGTACTTC. The genes are TRBV7-9 and TRBJ2-7, with D perhaps TRBD1 (5 bases). V lost 3 bases and J 7 bases, leaving 13 bases between the germline ends. Germline V gene data show CDR1 as SEHNR and CDR2 as FQNEAQ (reference sequence). CDR3 length equals 13 residues.

V is TRBV7-2 and J is TRBJ1-1; a possible D gene is TRBD1 (5 bases). The V gene lost 1 base and the J gene lost 3 bases, with 12 bases spanning the gap. Germline V lookup: CDR1 SGHTA, CDR2 FQGNSA. CDR3 size: 15 residues. CDR3 in DNA: TGTGCCAGCAGCTTAGTTTGGGGCGCAGACACTGAAGCTTTCTTT. This encodes CASSLVWGADTEAFF.

This clone has a handful of counts. V usage is TRBV7-2 and J usage is TRBJ1-1; 10 bases line up with TRBD1. Germline lookup yields CDR1 SGHTA and CDR2 FQGNSA. The CDR3 loop spans 13 amino acids. Trimming at V came to 6 bases and at J to 8 bases, leaving 6 bases not matched to a gene. As DNA, the CDR3 is TGTGCCAGCAGTCGGGACAGGGGAGCAGAAGCTTTCTTT. Translating gives CASSRDRGAEAFF.

The chain uses TRBV5-1 and TRBJ2-5, with D possibly being TRBD1 (6 bases). CDR3 size: 14 residues. CDR1 and CDR2 from the germline V gene are SGHRS and YFSETQ. Deletions cut 3 bases from V and 1 base from J, with 10 bases between. CDR3 sequence: CASSSGRGQETQYF. DNA of the CDR3: TGCGCCAGCAGCTCGGGCAGGGGCCAAGAGACCCAGTACTTC.

V and J are TRBV28 and TRBJ1-2; TRBD1 agrees at 8 bases. Germline V CDR1 and CDR2: MDHEN, SYDVKM. The ends lost 6 bases at V and 8 bases at J; junction bases unmatched: 8. The CDR3 is 13 residues long. CDR3 loop: CASSFQGASGYTF. CDR3 in DNA: TGTGCCAGCAGCTTTCAGGGGGCGTCCGGCTACACCTTC.

This clone has only a few counts. The chain joins TRBV11-2 to TRBJ1-4; tentatively, D is TRBD1 (5 bases). Germline V lookup: CDR1 SGHAT, CDR2 FQNNGV. Between the trimmed V and J ends, which lost 4 bases and 1 base, there was a span of 10 bases. This CDR3 spans 15 amino acids. CDR3 protein: CASSSQRGTNEKLFF. The CDR3 DNA is TGTGCCAGCAGCTCTCAAAGGGGAACTAATGAAAAACTGTTTTTT.

This sequence joins TRBV5-6 and TRBJ2-1; 9 bases are a match to TRBD1. This CDR3 has 16 residues. Germline values: CDR1 SGHDT, CDR2 YYEEEE. Trimming cost V 3 bases and J 3 bases; bases outside gene matches: 7. The CDR3: CASSSDRGVFYNEQFF. The CDR3 nucleotides read TGTGCCAGCAGCTCGGACAGGGGCGTATTCTACAATGAGCAGTTCTTC.

The sample holds a few counts of this clone. V and J are TRBV7-6 and TRBJ1-1; 10 bases line up with TRBD1. The CDR3 sequence is 15 residues long. Per the germline V gene, CDR1 is SGHVS and CDR2 is FNYEAQ. V trimming: 7 bases; J trimming: 7 bases; junction bases outside the gene matches: 12. The chain's CDR3 is CASNPPGQGGIEAFF. The CDR3 bases are TGTGCCAGCAACCCACCTGGACAGGGGGGGATTGAAGCTTTCTTT.